These 12 T cell receptor beta chains originate from one sample sequenced in a study of low-dose radiotherapy and immunotherapy resistance in tumors. Time point here: after trial treatment. Treatment of the sample: LDRT plus nivolumab, ipilimumab, low-dose cyclophosphamide and aspirin (RACIN trial). First-strand cDNA used TRAV- and TRBV-specific primers, covering alpha and beta chains. TCRs were amplified for 15 to 25 PCR cycles with a constant-region primer and V-primer adapter. TCRdb reanalysed the reads using MiXCR and keeps one entry per CDR3 protein. The table has about 80,000 distinct CDR3 sequences, 15% to 20% seen once. The sample here was PBMCs, taken after low-dose radiotherapy plus immunotherapy. The receptor set was obtained from a male donor with prostate cancer.

This clonotype was picked up many times. This sequence joins TRBV3-1 and TRBJ2-3, with unresolved D. Trimming took off 4 bases at V and 5 bases at J, with 10 bases between the two ends. Per the germline V gene, CDR1 is LGHDT and CDR2 is YNNKEL (reference sequence). This CDR3 has 13 amino acids. The CDR3 loop reads CASSPPGRDTQYF. CDR3 coding DNA: TGTGCCAGCAGCCCCCCGGGCCGAGATACGCAGTATTTT.

The chain recombines TRBV24-1 with TRBJ2-2; the D gene is possibly TRBD1 (5 bases). Germline V lookup: CDR1 KGHDR, CDR2 SFDVKD. V was clipped by 2 bases and J by 10 bases, with 13 bases between them. The CDR3 is 14 residues long. CDR3 bases: TGTGCCACCAGTGATTCGACAGCGTCTACGGAGCTGTTTTTT. Residues: CATSDSTASTELFF.

With regard to this clonotype: This probably arose from a read error, given a far larger clone one base away. The chain is built from TRBV2 and TRBJ2-7, with TRBD1 as a possible D gene (6 bases). V was clipped by 5 bases and J by 3 bases, with 8 bases between them. CDR1 is SNHLY and CDR2 is FYNNEI in the germline V gene. The CDR3 is made up of 12 amino acids. The CDR3 DNA is TGTGCCAGCAGTCAACAGGGCTACGAGCAGTACTTC. This sequence encodes CASSQQGYEQYF.

The rearrangement links TRBV5-1 to TRBJ1-4; D is possibly TRBD1 (5 bases). Trimming pared 0 bases from V and 5 bases from J, leaving 11 bases between. This CDR3 has 15 residues. Germline values: CDR1 SGHRS, CDR2 YFSETQ. This CDR3 is CASSLAAGRNEKLFF. The CDR3 bases are TGCGCCAGCAGCTTGGCCGCAGGGAGGAATGAAAAACTGTTTTTT.

There are many counts of this clonotype. J is TRBJ2-1 and V is TRBV6-2 or TRBV6-3; 11 bases align to TRBD1. J lost 3 bases, V lost 8 bases, and 9 bases had no gene match. Germline V gene sequence: CDR1 MNHEY, CDR2 SVGEGT. The CDR3 extends over 16 amino acids. The CDR3 bases are TGTGCCAGCGGGCCTTCCGGGACAGGGGGCTACAATGAGCAGTTCTTC. It specifies CASGPSGTGGYNEQFF.

This clonotype was counted between two and nine times. The V and J genes are TRBV19 and TRBJ2-3; TRBD2 matches at 15 bases. Per the germline V gene, CDR1 is LNHDA and CDR2 is SQIVND (reference sequence). The CDR3 loop spans 16 amino acids. After removal of 5 bases from V and 7 bases from J, the junction contained 7 bases not matched to a gene. Here the CDR3 DNA reads TGTGCCAGTAGTCGCGACGGGACTAGCGGGAGGAATACGCAGTATTTT. The encoded protein is CASSRDGTSGRNTQYF.

This clonotype was observed many times. In DNA, the CDR3 is TGTGCCAGCAGCTGGGCGGGAGCCCCCATAGATACGCAGTATTTT. It translates to CASSWAGAPIDTQYF. The rearrangement joins TRBV7-2 to TRBJ2-3, with 7 bases identical to TRBD2. CDR1 and CDR2 (germline): SGHTA, FQGNSA. The J segment lost 5 bases and the V segment lost 4 bases, leaving 9 bases of the junction unmatched. The CDR3 has 15 residues.

Points on this clonotype: With a far larger clone one base away, a read error is the likely cause. V and J are TRBV2 and TRBJ2-2; 11 nucleotides agree with TRBD1. The germline V gene encodes CDR1 SNHLY and CDR2 FYNNEI. The CDR3 sequence is 14 residues long. The CDR3 here is CASRTGQGVGELSF. The CDR3 nucleotides read TGTGCCAGCAGGACGGGACAGGGGGTCGGGGAGCTGTCTTTT.

The count of this clonotype is one. Since a far larger clone is one base different, this is likely a read error. This chain links TRBV6-1 with TRBJ2-1, with 9 bases aligning to TRBD2. Germline V gives CDR1 MNHNS, CDR2 SASEGT. This CDR3 has 17 residues. CDR3 region: CASRTGLLAGDYDEQFF. CDR3 nucleotides: TGTGCCAGCAGGACAGGGTTGTTAGCGGGGGACTACGATGAGCAGTTCTTC.

This clonotype occurred many times. This sequence joins TRBV11-2 and TRBJ2-7; the match to TRBD1 covers 10 bases. The CDR3 sequence is 14 residues long. Germline CDR1 reads SGHAT; CDR2 reads FQNNGV. V lost 5 bases, J lost 4 bases, and 5 bases stayed unmatched. This CDR3 is CASSTLDRGYEQYF. For the CDR3, the DNA is TGTGCCAGCAGCACCCTGGACAGGGGGTACGAGCAGTACTTC.

This clonotype was seen ten or more times. V is TRBV12-3 or TRBV12-4 and J is TRBJ2-7, with unresolved D. Trimming removed 6 bases at V and 0 bases at J, with 6 bases between. The CDR3 totals 12 residues. CDR3 sequence (DNA): TGTGCCAGCAGCTCAAACTCCTACGAGCAGTACTTC. Protein product: CASSSNSYEQYF.

This clonotype appeared many times. The genes are TRBV7-2 and TRBJ2-5; a weak D match, TRBD1 (8 bases). V was trimmed by 3 bases and J by 5 bases, leaving 16 bases between them. Germline V lookup: CDR1 SGHTA, CDR2 FQGNSA. The CDR3 consists of 15 residues. As DNA, the CDR3 is TGTGCCAGCAGCTTCCGAACAGGGGGAGGGGAGACCCAGTACTTC. This encodes CASSFRTGGGETQYF. The complete variable domain, with remaining parts taken from reference TRBV7-2 and TRBJ2-5, reads GAGVSQSPSNKVTEKGKDVELRCDPISGHTALYWYRQSLGQGLEFLIYFQGNSAPDKSGLPSDRFSAERTGGSVSTLTIQRTQQEDSAVYLCASSFRTGGGETQYFGPGTRLLVL.